This is a list of T cell receptor beta chains from one sample in a study of memory CD4+ T cells and cytomegalovirus serostatus. Using immunoSEQ multiplex PCR, the repertoire was profiled, and TCRdb retains in-frame clones only, with some absent. In the table there are around 25,000 clones, about 70% of which are singletons. Specimen: memory CD4+ T cells from blood. The receptors derive from an adult in good health and CMV-seronegative. Both conserved end residues are part of each CDR3. The order of the fields is CDR3 protein, CDR3 DNA, D gene, J gene, V gene, clone size. The D gene is left open where the match is weak. The size entry is marked missing in some rows and otherwise reads once, few, many or a size class.

CDR3 protein: CASSLDGGDYGANVLTF
CDR3 DNA: TGTGCCAGCAGCTTAGATGGCGGGGACTATGGGGCCAACGTCCTGACTTTC
D gene: TRBD2
J gene: TRBJ2-6
V gene: TRBV13
clone size: -

CDR3 protein: CATGTAHLAKNIQYF
CDR3 DNA: TGTGCCACCGGGACAGCTCACCTAGCCAAAAACATTCAGTACTTC
D gene: TRBD1
J gene: TRBJ2-4
V gene: TRBV25-1
clone size: once

CDR3 protein: CASSIGGLMNTGELFF
CDR3 DNA: TGTGCCAGCAGTATCGGGGGCCTAATGAACACCGGGGAGCTGTTTTTT
D gene: -
J gene: TRBJ2-2
V gene: TRBV11-3
clone size: -

CDR3 protein: CASGGTVNEKLFF
CDR3 DNA: TGTGCCAGCGGGGGGACGGTGAATGAAAAACTGTTTTTT
D gene: -
J gene: TRBJ1-4
V gene: TRBV27
clone size: once

CDR3 protein: CASQEAASGRDTQYF
CDR3 DNA: TGTGCCAGCCAGGAGGCGGCTAGCGGTAGGGATACGCAGTATTTT
D gene: TRBD2
J gene: TRBJ2-3
V gene: TRBV6-1
clone size: few

CDR3 protein: CASSLQGPGNIQYF
CDR3 DNA: TGTGCCAGCAGCTTACAGGGGCCTGGAAACATTCAGTACTTC
D gene: -
J gene: TRBJ2-4
V gene: TRBV7-9
clone size: few

CDR3 protein: CAIMRDQSGNTIYF
CDR3 DNA: TGTGCCATCATGAGGGATCAATCTGGAAACACCATATATTTT
D gene: -
J gene: TRBJ1-3
V gene: TRBV6-5
clone size: once

CDR3 protein: CASSQATEGTEAFF
CDR3 DNA: TGTGCCAGCAGCCAAGCGACAGAGGGGACTGAAGCTTTCTTT
D gene: -
J gene: TRBJ1-1
V gene: TRBV4-2
clone size: -

CDR3 protein: CASSSPRVKNIQYF
CDR3 DNA: TGTGCCAGCAGTTCCCCTCGGGTGAAAAACATTCAGTACTTC
D gene: -
J gene: TRBJ2-4
V gene: TRBV28
clone size: -

CDR3 protein: CASSARTSGGAGEQFF
CDR3 DNA: TGCGCCAGCAGCGCCAGGACTAGCGGGGGGGCGGGTGAGCAGTTCTTC
D gene: TRBD2
J gene: TRBJ2-1
V gene: TRBV5-1
clone size: -

CDR3 protein: CASSHLLAGSYNEQFF
CDR3 DNA: TGTGCCAGCAGCCACTTACTAGCGGGAAGCTACAATGAGCAGTTCTTC
D gene: TRBD2
J gene: TRBJ2-1
V gene: TRBV14
clone size: -

CDR3 protein: CASSQVRRTAETQYF
CDR3 DNA: TGCGCCAGCAGCCAAGTTAGGAGAACTGCTGAGACCCAGTACTTC
D gene: -
J gene: TRBJ2-5
V gene: TRBV4-3
clone size: -

CDR3 protein: CASSFTGGPNTIYF
CDR3 DNA: TGTGCCAGCAGTTTTACAGGGGGCCCGAACACCATATATTTT
D gene: TRBD1
J gene: TRBJ1-3
V gene: TRBV7-2
clone size: few

CDR3 protein: CASSFSQFHQPQHF
CDR3 DNA: TGTGCCAGCAGTTTTTCCCAGTTCCATCAGCCCCAGCATTTT
D gene: -
J gene: TRBJ1-5
V gene: TRBV27
clone size: few

CDR3 protein: CASSIQGANQPQHF
CDR3 DNA: TGTGCCAGTAGTATACAGGGGGCGAATCAGCCCCAGCATTTT
D gene: TRBD1
J gene: TRBJ1-5
V gene: TRBV19
clone size: -

CDR3 protein: CASSQEIGTSGGLAKNIQYF
CDR3 DNA: TGCGCCAGCAGCCAAGAGATAGGGACTAGCGGGGGGTTAGCCAAAAACATTCAGTACTTC
D gene: TRBD2
J gene: TRBJ2-4
V gene: TRBV4-3
clone size: -

CDR3 protein: CASSPGQGEEEAFF
CDR3 DNA: TGCGCCAGCAGCCCAGGACAGGGGGAAGAGGAAGCTTTCTTT
D gene: TRBD1
J gene: TRBJ1-1
V gene: TRBV5-1
clone size: -

CDR3 protein: CASSLGKAFNSPLHF
CDR3 DNA: TGTGCCAGCAGCTTAGGGAAGGCGTTCAATTCACCCCTCCACTTT
D gene: -
J gene: TRBJ1-6
V gene: TRBV7-8
clone size: -

CDR3 protein: CSCGRTGTSGANVLTF
CDR3 DNA: TGTTCTTGTGGTCGGACAGGGACCTCTGGGGCCAACGTCCTGACTTTC
D gene: TRBD1
J gene: TRBJ2-6
V gene: TRBV7-2
clone size: -

CDR3 protein: CASSAGRAPNYGYTF
CDR3 DNA: TGTGCCAGCAGTGCGGGCAGGGCTCCTAACTATGGCTACACCTTC
D gene: -
J gene: TRBJ1-2
V gene: TRBV6-1
clone size: once

CDR3 protein: CASSLEGLAGVDEQYF
CDR3 DNA: TGCGCCAGCAGCTTGGAAGGGCTAGCGGGGGTCGACGAGCAGTACTTC
D gene: TRBD2
J gene: TRBJ2-7
V gene: TRBV5-1
clone size: once

CDR3 protein: CASRDRGLLPQHF
CDR3 DNA: TGTGCCAGCCGGGACAGGGGGCTTCTGCCCCAGCATTTT
D gene: TRBD1
J gene: TRBJ1-5
V gene: TRBV2
clone size: few